This TCR beta chain was identified during a study of regulatory T cells in long-lasting Graves disease. Study-wide findings and caveats: Study was limited to peripheral blood, excluding thyroid tissue. Under persistent disease, TRBV28, TRBJ1-2 and TRBJ2-5 were used preferentially. Persistent Graves' cases showed lower TCR diversity than newly diagnosed cases.

The CDR3 loop spans 14 amino acids. V lost 4 bases to trimming and J lost 6 bases, with 13 bases between them. Per the germline V gene, CDR1 is SEHNR and CDR2 is FQNEAQ (reference sequence). Time point noted: newly diagnosed GD, antithyroid drugs for less than 3 months. Researchers made the TCR library from RNA that was extracted from PBMCs. This clonotype was seen many times. Antigen unknown. CDR3-region Arm-PCR and iRepertoire HTBI primers produced the TCR beta libraries. TCRdb redid the calling of the multiplex PCR reads with MiXCR, one entry per CDR3 protein. The repertoire includes more than 300,000 distinct CDR3 sequences, 15% of them detected once, and roughly 20% sits in the top ten.

The sequenced sample was peripheral blood mononuclear cells (PBMCs), obtained at new diagnosis, from a patient treated with antithyroid drugs. The sequence came from a female donor with Graves disease. The genes are TRBV7-9 and TRBJ2-1; no clear D. The CDR3 region is CASSSRGSANEQFF. The CDR3 DNA reads as TGTGCCAGCAGCTCCCGAGGAAGCGCCAATGAGCAGTTCTTC.